This TCR beta chain was recovered during a study of T cells in Graves' hyperthyroidism and ophthalmopathy. The study, taken as a whole, reports: Prediction of ophthalmopathy progression came a median roughly 7.1 months pre-onset.

This clonotype was recorded a few times. Its antigen is not identified. Regions amplified from RNA transcripts were the TCR beta CDR3 regions. TCR CDR3 regions were first amplified by RT-PCR with HTBI primers. TCRdb used MiXCR to reprocess the multiplex PCR reads, holding one entry per CDR3 protein. The repertoire has some 690,000 distinct CDR3 sequences, roughly 17% of them found once; the top ten carry about 16%. Germline-derived CDR1 and CDR2 are DFQATT and SNEGSKA (reference sequence). Trimming left V 0 bases short and J 4 bases short, with 10 bases between. The CDR3 spans 14 residues. This receptor was identified in a man aged 50-59 years with Graves' hyperthyroidism. The rearrangement uses TRBV20-1 and TRBJ2-1; D call uncertain. The source material was blood. CDR3 region: CSARDVSIYNEQFF. In DNA form, the CDR3 reads TGCAGTGCTAGAGATGTAAGCATATACAATGAGCAGTTCTTC.